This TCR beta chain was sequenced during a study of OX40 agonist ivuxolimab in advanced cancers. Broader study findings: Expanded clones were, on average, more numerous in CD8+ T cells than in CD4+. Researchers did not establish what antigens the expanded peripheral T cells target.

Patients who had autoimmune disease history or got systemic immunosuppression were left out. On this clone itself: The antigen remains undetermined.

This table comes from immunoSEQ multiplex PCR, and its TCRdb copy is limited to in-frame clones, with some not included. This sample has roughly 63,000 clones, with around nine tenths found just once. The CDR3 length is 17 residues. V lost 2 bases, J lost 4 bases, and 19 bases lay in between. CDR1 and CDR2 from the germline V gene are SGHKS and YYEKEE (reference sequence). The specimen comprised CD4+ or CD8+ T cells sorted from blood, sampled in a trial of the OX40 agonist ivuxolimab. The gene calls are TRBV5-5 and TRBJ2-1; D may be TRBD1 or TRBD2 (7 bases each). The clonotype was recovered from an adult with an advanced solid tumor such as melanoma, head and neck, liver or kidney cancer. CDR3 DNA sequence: TGTGCCAGCAGCTTTCCCCCAGGGGGAGGGGGTTACAATGAGCAGTTCTTC. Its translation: CASSFPPGGGGYNEQFF.